This T cell receptor beta chain appears in the sequencing data of a study of T cell responses to AZD1222 COVID-19 vaccine (dated by TCRdb to about 2021). Regarding the study in general: TCR sequencing covered 233 trial participants: 207 given two doses of AZD1222 and around 25 given two doses of MenACWY control vaccine. Trial participants were enrolled by age into subgroups of 18-55, 56-69 and 70-plus years, and 148, 28 and 57 TCR-sequenced participants, respectively, were included in these subgroups.

The CDR3 regions of human TCRbeta chains were analyzed by immunosequencing. The paper's data handling went like this. Repertoire TCRs were checked for matches against a reference library of SARS-CoV-2-specific TCRs that had been generated using the MIRA antigen-specificity platform. Breadth was defined as the fraction of unique TCRs that were SARS-CoV-2-associated, and depth was defined as the fraction of total T cells that were SARS-CoV-2-associated. Each spike-specific TCR was assigned to its reactive spike region and to a CD4 or CD8 class using the MIRA data. Log10-transformed breadth and depth values were compared by one-way ANOVA with Sidak's multiple comparisons tests. TCRdb took this table from immuneACCESS and kept in-frame rearrangements with V and J called. Such tables lack part of the clones; where checked against another copy, unresolved V genes explain under half of the gap, and the rest is unexplained. Clone size and the V and J calls come from that table; the DNA yielded D and trimming. Counted in this sample were roughly 120,000 clones; approximately 90% of them appeared once. The ten biggest clones cover 6% to 8% of the sample.

Turning to this clone: Its specific antigen is unknown. The record has no base qualities; no much larger clone is one base away.

Findings and caveats that apply to the study as a whole: CD4 TCRs associated with the vaccine covered the entire spike protein, and the dominant responses were in regions 160-218 and 743-854. Epitopes outside the regions mutated in the B.1.351 and B.1.1.7 variants were reportedly recognized by nearly half of the unique spike-specific TCRs. A significant rise in spike-specific TCR breadth and depth was observed after two AZD1222 doses relative to day 0 and relative to MenACWY recipients. The 56-69-year group was small, and its depth increase did not reach significance, likely because of low power. Because no samples from the day 14 peak response were available, repertoires could be characterized only after the peak T cell response. Only six or seven AZD1222 recipients were SARS-CoV-2 seropositive at baseline, limiting conclusions about previously exposed vaccinees. Participants were mostly white British and included more females than males, and it was suggested by the authors that clonal diversity may have been underestimated.

V and J are trimmed by 0 bases and 0 bases, and the gene matches miss 2 bases of the junction. CDR1 SGHNT and CDR2 YYREEE are derived from the germline V gene (reference sequence). Reading from cysteine to phenylalanine, the CDR3 counts 15 amino acids. This entry keeps only the CDR3 DNA: 45 bases, framed from base 1. Reading the label with the study, this specimen's time point is: about 28 days (+/-7) after the second vaccine dose. AZD1222 recipients whose second dose came at about 4 weeks and those whose second dose came at about 12 weeks were combined into one group, since spike-specific TCR depth and breadth did not differ between the two schedules. Samples from vaccinated people were obtained from the UK trials COV001 and COV002, which included a single-blind randomized controlled phase 2/3 trial of AZD1222 (ChAdOx1 nCoV-19) in healthy adults. For TCRbeta chain sequencing, PBMC samples were collected from trial participants at day 0 and at day 28 after the second dose.

The rearranged chain carries TRBV5-4 and TRBJ1-1; TRBD1 matches 7 bases in the middle. The material was peripheral blood, obtained 28 days after the second AZD1222 dose. The origin of this receptor is an adult who received the AZD1222 COVID-19 vaccine. The sequenced DNA: TGTGCCAGCAGCTTGGCACAGGGGTTGAACACTGAAGCTTTCTTT. It codes for CASSLAQGLNTEAFF.